Sequencing of this T cell receptor (beta chain) was carried out in a study of cytomegalovirus exposure and HLA in healthy donors. Whole-study results and caveats: There were a few CMV-associated chains whose specificity for CMV antigens was confirmed in vitro.

Points on this clone: The target antigen is unknown.

Primers included in the PCR were 60 Vbeta and 13 Jbeta primers. Produced via immunoSEQ multiplex PCR; TCRdb's table is partial and in-frame only. This sample has over 150,000 clones; over 75% occur once, and the top ten carry approximately 2%. Germline values: CDR1 SQVTM, CDR2 ANQGSEA. This CDR3 region has 12 residues. V shed 0 bases, J shed 5 bases, and the junction held 0 bases outside the gene matches. The sample taken for sequencing was PBMCs. The sequence derives from a human donor in good health. This chain joins TRBV29-1 and TRBJ1-1; 7 positions agree with TRBD1. The CDR3 DNA is TGCAGCGTTGAAGAACAGGGGACTGAAGCTTTCTTT. It encodes CSVEEQGTEAFF.